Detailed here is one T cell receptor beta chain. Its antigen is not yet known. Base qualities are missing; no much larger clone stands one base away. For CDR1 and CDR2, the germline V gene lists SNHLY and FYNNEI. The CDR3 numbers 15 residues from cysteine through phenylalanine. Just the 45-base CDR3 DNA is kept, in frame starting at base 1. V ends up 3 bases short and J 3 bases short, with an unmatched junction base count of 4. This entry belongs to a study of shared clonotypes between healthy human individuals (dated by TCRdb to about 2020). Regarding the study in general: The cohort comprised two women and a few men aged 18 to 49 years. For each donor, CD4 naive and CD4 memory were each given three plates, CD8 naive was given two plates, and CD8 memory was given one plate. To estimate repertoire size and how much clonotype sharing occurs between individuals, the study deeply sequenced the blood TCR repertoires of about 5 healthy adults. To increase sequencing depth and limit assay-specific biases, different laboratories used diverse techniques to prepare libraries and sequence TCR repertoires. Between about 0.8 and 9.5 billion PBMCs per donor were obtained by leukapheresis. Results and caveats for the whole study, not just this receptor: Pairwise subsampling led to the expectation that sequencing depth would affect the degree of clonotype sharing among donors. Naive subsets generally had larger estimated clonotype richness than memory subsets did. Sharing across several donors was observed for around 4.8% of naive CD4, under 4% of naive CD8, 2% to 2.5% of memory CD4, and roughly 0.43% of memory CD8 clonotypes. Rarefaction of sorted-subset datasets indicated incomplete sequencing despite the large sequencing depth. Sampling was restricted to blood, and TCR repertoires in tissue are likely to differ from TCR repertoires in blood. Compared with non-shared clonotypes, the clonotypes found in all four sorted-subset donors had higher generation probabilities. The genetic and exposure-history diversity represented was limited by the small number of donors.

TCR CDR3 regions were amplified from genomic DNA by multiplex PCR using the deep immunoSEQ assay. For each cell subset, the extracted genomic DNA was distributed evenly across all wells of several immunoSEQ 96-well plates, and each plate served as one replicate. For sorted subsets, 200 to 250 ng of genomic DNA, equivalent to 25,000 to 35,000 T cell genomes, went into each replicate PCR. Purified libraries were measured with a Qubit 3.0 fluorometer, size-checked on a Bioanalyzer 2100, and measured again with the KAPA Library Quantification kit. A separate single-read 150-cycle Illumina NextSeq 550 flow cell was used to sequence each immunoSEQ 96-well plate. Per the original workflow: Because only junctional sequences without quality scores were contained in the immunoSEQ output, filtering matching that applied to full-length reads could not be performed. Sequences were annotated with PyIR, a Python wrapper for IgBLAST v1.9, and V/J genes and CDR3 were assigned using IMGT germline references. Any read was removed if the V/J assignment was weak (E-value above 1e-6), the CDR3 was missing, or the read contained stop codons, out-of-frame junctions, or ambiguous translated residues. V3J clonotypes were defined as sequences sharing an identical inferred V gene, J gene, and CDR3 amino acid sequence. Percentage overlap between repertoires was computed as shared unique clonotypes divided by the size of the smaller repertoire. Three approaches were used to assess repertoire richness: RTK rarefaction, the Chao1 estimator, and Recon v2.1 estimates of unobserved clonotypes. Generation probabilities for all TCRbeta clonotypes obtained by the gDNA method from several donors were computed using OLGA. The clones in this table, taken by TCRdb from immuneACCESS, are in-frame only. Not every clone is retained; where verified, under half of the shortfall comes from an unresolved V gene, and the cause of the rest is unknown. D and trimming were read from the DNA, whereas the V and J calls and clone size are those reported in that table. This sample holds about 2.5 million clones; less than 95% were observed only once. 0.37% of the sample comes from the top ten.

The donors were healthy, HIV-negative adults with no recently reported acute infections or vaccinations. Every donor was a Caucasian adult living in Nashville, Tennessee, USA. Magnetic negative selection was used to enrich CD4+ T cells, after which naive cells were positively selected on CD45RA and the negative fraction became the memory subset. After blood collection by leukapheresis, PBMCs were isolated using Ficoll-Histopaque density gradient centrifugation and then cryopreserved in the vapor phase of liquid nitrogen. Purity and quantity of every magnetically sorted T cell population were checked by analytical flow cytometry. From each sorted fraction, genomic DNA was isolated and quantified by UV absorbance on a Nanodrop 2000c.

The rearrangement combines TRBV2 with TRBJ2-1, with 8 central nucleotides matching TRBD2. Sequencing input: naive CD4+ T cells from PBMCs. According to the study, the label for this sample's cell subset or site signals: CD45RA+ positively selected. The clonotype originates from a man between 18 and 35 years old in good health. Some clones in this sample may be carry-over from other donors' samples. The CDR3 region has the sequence CASSDGSGVYNEQFF. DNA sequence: TGTGCCAGCAGTGACGGTAGCGGGGTCTACAATGAGCAGTTCTTC.